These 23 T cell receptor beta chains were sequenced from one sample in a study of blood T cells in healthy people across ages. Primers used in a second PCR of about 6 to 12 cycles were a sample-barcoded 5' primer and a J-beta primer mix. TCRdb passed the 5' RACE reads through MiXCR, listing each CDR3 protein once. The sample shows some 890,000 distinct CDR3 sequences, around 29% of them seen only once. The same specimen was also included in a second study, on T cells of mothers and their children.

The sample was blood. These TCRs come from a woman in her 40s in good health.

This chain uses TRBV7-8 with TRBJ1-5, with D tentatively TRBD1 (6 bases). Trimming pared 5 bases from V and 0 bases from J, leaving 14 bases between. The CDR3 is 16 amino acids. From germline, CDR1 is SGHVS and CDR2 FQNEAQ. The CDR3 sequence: CASSPEGQYSNQPQHF. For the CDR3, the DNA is TGTGCCAGCAGCCCCGAAGGACAGTATAGCAATCAGCCCCAGCATTTT.

The CDR3 sequence is CASTLQGVTDTQYF. The CDR3 DNA sequence: TGTGCCAGCACCTTACAGGGGGTCACAGATACGCAGTATTTT. This rearrangement joins TRBV6-1 to TRBJ2-3, with 8 positions matching TRBD1. Per the germline V gene, CDR1 is MNHNS and CDR2 is SASEGT. J gave up 2 bases and V 7 bases, and 5 bases lay outside the gene matches. The CDR3 contains 14 residues.

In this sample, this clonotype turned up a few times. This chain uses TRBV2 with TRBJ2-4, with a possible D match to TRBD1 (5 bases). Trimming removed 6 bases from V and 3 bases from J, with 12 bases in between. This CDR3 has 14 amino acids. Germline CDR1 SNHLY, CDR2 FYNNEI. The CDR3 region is CASRRGTDKNIQYF. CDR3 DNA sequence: TGTGCCAGCAGAAGGGGTACCGACAAAAACATTCAGTACTTC.

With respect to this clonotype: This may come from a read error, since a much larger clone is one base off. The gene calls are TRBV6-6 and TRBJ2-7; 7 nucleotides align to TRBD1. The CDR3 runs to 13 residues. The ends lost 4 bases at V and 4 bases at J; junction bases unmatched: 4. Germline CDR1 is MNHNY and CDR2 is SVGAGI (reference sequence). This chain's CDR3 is CASSWRQGYEQYF. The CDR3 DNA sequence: TGTGCCAGCAGTTGGAGACAGGGATACGAGCAGTACTTC.

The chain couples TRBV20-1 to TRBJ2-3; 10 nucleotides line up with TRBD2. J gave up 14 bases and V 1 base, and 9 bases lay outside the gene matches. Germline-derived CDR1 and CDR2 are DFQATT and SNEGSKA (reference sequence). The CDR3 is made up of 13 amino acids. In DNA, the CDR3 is TGCAGTGCTAGAGCGTCCCTAGCGGGAGATGGGTATTTT. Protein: CSARASLAGDGYF.

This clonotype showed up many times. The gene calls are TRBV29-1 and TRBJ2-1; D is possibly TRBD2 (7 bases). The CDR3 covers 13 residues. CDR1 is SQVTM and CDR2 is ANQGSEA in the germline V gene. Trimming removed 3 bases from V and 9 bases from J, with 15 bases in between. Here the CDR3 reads CSVDRRGGIEQFF. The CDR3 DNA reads TGCAGCGTTGACCGCAGGGGAGGGATTGAGCAGTTCTTC.

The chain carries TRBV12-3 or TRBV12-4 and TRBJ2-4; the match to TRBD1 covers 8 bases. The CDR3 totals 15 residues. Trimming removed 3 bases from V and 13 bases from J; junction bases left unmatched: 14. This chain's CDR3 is CASSFYGDRLREQYF. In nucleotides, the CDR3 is TGTGCCAGCAGTTTTTATGGGGACAGGCTACGAGAGCAGTACTTC.

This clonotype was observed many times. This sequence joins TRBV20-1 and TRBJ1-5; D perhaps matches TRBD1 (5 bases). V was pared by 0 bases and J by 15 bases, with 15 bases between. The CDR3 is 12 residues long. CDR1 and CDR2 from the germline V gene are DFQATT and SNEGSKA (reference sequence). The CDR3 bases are TGCAGTGCTAGAGATTGGGACTCCCTCAGGCATTTT. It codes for CSARDWDSLRHF.

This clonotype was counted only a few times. The CDR3 protein is CASSPEGLFQETQYF. The CDR3 region has the DNA TGTGCCAGCAGTCCGGAAGGACTGTTCCAAGAGACCCAGTACTTC. The chain is built from TRBV12-3 or TRBV12-4 and TRBJ2-5; possible D gene TRBD2, 5 bases. Between the trimmed V and J ends, which lost 5 bases and 1 base, there was a span of 14 bases. CDR3 size: 15 residues.

The CDR3 reads CASSLKLGIQLIEKLFF. DNA for the CDR3: TGTGCCAGCAGTTTAAAATTAGGGATTCAACTAATCGAAAAACTGTTTTTT. The chain joins TRBV12-3 or TRBV12-4 to TRBJ1-4; D gene uncertain. V lost 2 bases and J 8 bases, leaving 21 bases between the germline ends. There are 17 residues in the CDR3.

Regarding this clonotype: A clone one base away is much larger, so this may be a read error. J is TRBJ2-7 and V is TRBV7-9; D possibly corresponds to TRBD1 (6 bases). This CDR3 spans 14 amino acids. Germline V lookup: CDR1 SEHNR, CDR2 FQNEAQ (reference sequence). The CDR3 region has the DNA TGTGCCTGCAGTCGTTCCCAGGGGCCCTACGAGCAGTACTTC. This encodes CACSRSQGPYEQYF.

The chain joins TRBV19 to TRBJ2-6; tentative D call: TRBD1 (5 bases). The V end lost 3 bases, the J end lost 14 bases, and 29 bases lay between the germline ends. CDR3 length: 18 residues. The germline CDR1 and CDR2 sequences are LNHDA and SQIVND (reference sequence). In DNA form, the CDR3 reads TGTGCCAGTAGTATGAGTGGGGTCCCACGCTCTGGGGCCGACATCCTGACTTTC. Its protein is CASSMSGVPRSGADILTF.

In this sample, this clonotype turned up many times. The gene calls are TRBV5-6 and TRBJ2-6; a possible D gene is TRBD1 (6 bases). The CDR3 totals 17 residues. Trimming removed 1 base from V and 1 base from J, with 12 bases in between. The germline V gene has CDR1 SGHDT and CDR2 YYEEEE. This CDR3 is CASSLIQGQSGANVLTF. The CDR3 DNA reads TGTGCCAGCAGCTTGATACAGGGACAATCTGGGGCCAACGTCCTGACTTTC. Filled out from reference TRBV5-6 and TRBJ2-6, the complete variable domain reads DAGVTQSPTHLIKTRGQQVTLRCSPKSGHDTVSWYQQALGQGPQFIFQYYEEEERQRGNFPDRFSGHQFPNYSSELNVNALLLGDSALYLCASSLIQGQSGANVLTFGAGSRLTVL.

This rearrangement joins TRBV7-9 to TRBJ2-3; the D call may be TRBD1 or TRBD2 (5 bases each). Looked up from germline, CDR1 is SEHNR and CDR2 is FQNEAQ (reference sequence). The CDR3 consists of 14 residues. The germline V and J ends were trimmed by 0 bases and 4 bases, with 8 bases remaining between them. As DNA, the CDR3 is TGTGCCAGCAGCTTAGCCGGGACCCCAGATACGCAGTATTTT. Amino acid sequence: CASSLAGTPDTQYF.

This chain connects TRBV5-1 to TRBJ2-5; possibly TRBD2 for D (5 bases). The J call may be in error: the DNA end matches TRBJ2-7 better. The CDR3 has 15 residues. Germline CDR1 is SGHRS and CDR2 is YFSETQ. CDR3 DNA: TGCGCCAGCAGCCTATCCTCCGGGAACGCCTACGAGCAGTACTTC. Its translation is CASSLSSGNAYEQYF.

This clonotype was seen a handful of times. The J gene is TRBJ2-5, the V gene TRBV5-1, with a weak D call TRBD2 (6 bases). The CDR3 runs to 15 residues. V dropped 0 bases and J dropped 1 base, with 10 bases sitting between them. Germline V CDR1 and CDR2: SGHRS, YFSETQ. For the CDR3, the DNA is TGCGCCAGCAGCTTGGCCGGGACTTCCCAAGAGACCCAGTACTTC. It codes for CASSLAGTSQETQYF.

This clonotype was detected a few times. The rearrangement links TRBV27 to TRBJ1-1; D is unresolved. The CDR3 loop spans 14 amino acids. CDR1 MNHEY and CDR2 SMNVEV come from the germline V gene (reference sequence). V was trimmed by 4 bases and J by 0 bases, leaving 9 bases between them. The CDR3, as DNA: TGTGCCAGCAGTTCTCAAAGAATGAACACTGAAGCTTTCTTT. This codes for CASSSQRMNTEAFF.

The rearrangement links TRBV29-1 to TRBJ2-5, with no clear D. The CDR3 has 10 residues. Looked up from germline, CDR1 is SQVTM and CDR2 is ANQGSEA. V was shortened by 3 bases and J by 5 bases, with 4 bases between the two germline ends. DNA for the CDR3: TGCAGCGTTGATGAGGAGACCCAGTACTTC. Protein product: CSVDEETQYF.

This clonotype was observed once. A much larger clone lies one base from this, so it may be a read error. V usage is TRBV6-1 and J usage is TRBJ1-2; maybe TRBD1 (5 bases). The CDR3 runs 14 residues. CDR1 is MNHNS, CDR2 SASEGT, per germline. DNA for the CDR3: TGTGCCAGCAGTGAAGTCGACAGTGACTATGGCCACACCTTC. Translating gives CASSEVDSDYGHTF.

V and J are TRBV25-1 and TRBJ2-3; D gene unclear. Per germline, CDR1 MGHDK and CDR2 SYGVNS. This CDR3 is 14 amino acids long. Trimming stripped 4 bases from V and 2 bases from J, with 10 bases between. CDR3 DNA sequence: TGTGCCAGCAGTGCGGCGGTTAACACAGATACGCAGTATTTT. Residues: CASSAAVNTDTQYF.

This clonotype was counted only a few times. In nucleotides, the CDR3 is TGTGCCAGCAGTCCTGGGGCAACGAACACTGAAGCTTTCTTT. This gives the protein CASSPGATNTEAFF. The V and J genes are TRBV12-3 or TRBV12-4 and TRBJ1-1, with D possibly TRBD1 on 5 matching bases. V lost 5 bases, J lost 1 base, and 11 bases lay in between. This CDR3 spans 14 amino acids.

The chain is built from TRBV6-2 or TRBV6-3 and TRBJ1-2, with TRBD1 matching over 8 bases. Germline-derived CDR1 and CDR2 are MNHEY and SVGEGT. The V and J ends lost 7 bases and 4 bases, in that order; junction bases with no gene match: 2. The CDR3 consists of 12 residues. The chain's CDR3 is CASTGQVYGYTF. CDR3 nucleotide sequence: TGTGCCAGCACGGGACAGGTCTATGGCTACACCTTC.

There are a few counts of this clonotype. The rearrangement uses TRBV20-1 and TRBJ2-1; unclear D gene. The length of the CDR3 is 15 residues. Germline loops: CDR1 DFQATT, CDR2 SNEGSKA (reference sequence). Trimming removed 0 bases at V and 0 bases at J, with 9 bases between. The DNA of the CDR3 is TGCAGTGCTAGAGATCCTAGGAGCTCCTACAATGAGCAGTTCTTC. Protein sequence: CSARDPRSSYNEQFF.